The sequence of this TCR beta chain was determined in a study of metastatic and nonmetastatic thyroid tumors. General observations from the study: Within blood and tumor, benign nodules reportedly had significantly lower TCR beta diversity than malignant thyroid tumors did.

Not a single patient had been given any form of treatment at any point before undergoing thyroid surgery. In the source study's methods: A papillary thyroid cancer distant-metastasis classifier was built from CDR3 differences across clinicopathological groups. TCRdb reprocessed the PCR reads using MiXCR. V and J calls and clone size were set by TCRdb, not the authors. Of about 39,000 clones listed, roughly 15% are singletons. This clone was counted at least ten times. Its target is unknown. The CDR3 loop spans 15 amino acids. V dropped 5 bases and J dropped 0 bases, with 13 bases sitting between them. The TCR sequence derives from a female donor with papillary thyroid cancer or a benign thyroid nodule (not recorded which). Some clones in this sample may be carry-over from other donors' samples. The chain carries TRBV12-3 or TRBV12-4 and TRBJ1-1; tentative D call: TRBD1 (6 bases). The sequencing sample was made of blood. CDR3 amino acids: CASSPEGGVNTEAFF. DNA of the CDR3: TGTGCCAGCAGTCCCGAGGGGGGGGTGAACACTGAAGCTTTCTTT.